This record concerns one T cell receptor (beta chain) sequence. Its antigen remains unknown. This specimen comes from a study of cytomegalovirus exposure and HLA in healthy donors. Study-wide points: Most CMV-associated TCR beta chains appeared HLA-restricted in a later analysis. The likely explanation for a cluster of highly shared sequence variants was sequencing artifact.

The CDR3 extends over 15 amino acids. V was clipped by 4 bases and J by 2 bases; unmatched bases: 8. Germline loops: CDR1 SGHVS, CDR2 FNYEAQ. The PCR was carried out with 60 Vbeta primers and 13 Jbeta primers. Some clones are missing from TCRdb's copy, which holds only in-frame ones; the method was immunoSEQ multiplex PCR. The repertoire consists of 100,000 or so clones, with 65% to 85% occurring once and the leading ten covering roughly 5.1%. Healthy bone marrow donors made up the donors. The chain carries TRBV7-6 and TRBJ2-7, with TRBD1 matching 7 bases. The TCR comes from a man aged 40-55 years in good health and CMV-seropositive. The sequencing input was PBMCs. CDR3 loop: CASSSIRDRTYEQYF. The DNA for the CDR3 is TGTGCCAGCAGCTCAATCCGGGACAGAACCTACGAGCAGTACTTC.